This T cell receptor (beta chain) is from a study of shared clonotypes between healthy human individuals. Profiled with immunoSEQ multiplex PCR; TCRdb holds only in-frame clones, not every one. The table records 2 million or so clones, roughly 95% of them present only once. CDR1 is SNHLY and CDR2 is FYNNEI in the germline V gene. Trimming stripped 4 bases from V and 7 bases from J, with 14 bases between. This CDR3 region has 13 residues. Sequencing was performed on naive CD4+ T cells sorted from blood. Subset described: CD45RA+ positively selected. This clonotype was obtained from a young man in good health. The V call is TRBV2, the J call TRBJ2-7, with D maybe TRBD1 (6 bases). The CDR3 loop reads CASSGTGNLEQYF. The CDR3 coding sequence is TGTGCCAGCAGTGGAACAGGGAATTTGGAGCAGTACTTC.